This T cell receptor (beta chain) was documented in a study of regulatory T cells in long-lasting Graves disease (dated by TCRdb to the early 2020s). About the full investigation: Patients with newly diagnosed Graves' disease had been on antithyroid drugs for under 3 months. Persistent Graves' disease patients were compared with newly diagnosed Graves' disease patients by peripheral blood TCR sequencing and RNA sequencing. The study took place in China and was registered as a clinical trial. TCR sequencing covered some 13 persistent and about 20 newly diagnosed Graves' disease patients, around 35 samples in total.

The CDR3 starts with the cysteine, ends with the phenylalanine, and has 16 residues. The retained sequence is limited to the CDR3, 48 bases, with the frame set at the first base. The germline ends are 10 bases apart after V is trimmed by 0 bases and J by 4 bases. The germline V gene (reference sequence) yields PRHDT for CDR1 and FYEKMQ for CDR2. This clonotype was recorded many times. Its antigen remains unidentified. Base qualities are not provided; no much larger clone lies one nucleotide away. Read against the paper, the sample's time point label means: newly diagnosed GD, antithyroid drugs for less than 3 months. For both TCR sequencing and RNA sequencing, RNA was extracted from PBMCs using TRIzol. The diagnosis of Graves' disease was made according to American Thyroid Association guidelines. The patients came from an endocrinology department in Xi'an, China. Each patient gave approximately 10 milliliters of peripheral blood, collected in an EDTA anticoagulant tube. Ficoll Paque Plus density gradient separation was used to isolate PBMCs, and no further T cell sorting was performed. RNA quality was checked with an Agilent 2100 Bioanalyzer and agarose gel, and concentration with a NanoDrop 2000.

Libraries were made using multiplex PCR. Instrument on record: Illumina HiSeq 4000. To build TCR beta libraries, CDR3 regions were amplified by Arm-PCR using iRepertoire HTBI primers. Before sequencing, the PCR products went through gel purification. As for how the authors treated the data: Gene usage analysis of CDR3 amino acid clonotypes relied on the roughly 67 TRBV and 12 to 15 TRBJ segments identified across samples. COPE and FqMerger were used to merge the filtered high-quality paired reads into contigs. BLAST was used to align contigs to IMGT TRBV, TRBD and TRBJ reference genes, and CDR3 was defined according to IMGT. Highly expanded clones were defined as clonotypes with a frequency above 0.1%. Shannon entropy served as the measure of repertoire diversity, while the Gini coefficient captured V-J evenness. Clonotypes shared by more than one individual were considered public. The raw public reads went through TCRdb reprocessing: fastp at Q25, MiXCR clone calling, in-frame beta chains kept. Rows with a matching CDR3 protein are joined into one entry that keeps the most common DNA and genes. The authors' filters were not applied to this entry. The sample table lists around 320,000 distinct CDR3 sequences, 16% of them with a count of one. Around 27% of the sample is in the top ten clones.

What the research found in general, with its limitations: Sequencing and analysis were limited to the TCR beta chain. Persistent disease showed preferential use of TRBV28, TRBJ1-2 and TRBJ2-5, whereas newly diagnosed disease favored TRBV20-1 and TRBJ2-1. The authors noted that the small sample size was a limitation that may lower accuracy. Peripheral blood alone was examined, since thyroid tissue, which constituted the primary lesion, could not be accessed. A larger number of public clonotypes was shared among persistent patients (more than 2,500) than among newly diagnosed patients (approximately 930). Compared with newly diagnosed patients, persistent Graves' disease patients had lower TCR Shannon entropy and fewer highly expanded clones, which suggests clonal expansion.

These same records also appear under a second study, on T cells in Graves' hyperthyroidism and ophthalmopathy. The second paper states: A patient counted as having stable Graves' hyperthyroidism if no progression to ophthalmopathy occurred over 18 months of follow-up. Hyperthyroidism patients were aged 18 to 65 years and newly diagnosed, with disease duration of less than 2 months. Exclusion was applied to patients with uncontrolled infections, other autoimmune diseases, pregnancy or lactation. Diagnoses relied on clinical symptoms, serum thyroxine and TRAb, thyroid ultrasound and orbital computed tomography. For the first round of RT-PCR on the TCR CDR3, the HTBI primer set was used together with the Qiagen OneStep RT-PCR kit. Most expanded thyroid clonotypes (frequency above 0.001) were also detected in blood, a finding suggesting that blood repertoires may reflect thyroid immune responses. Ophthalmopathy was separated from stable hyperthyroidism by a 13 V-J signature model, with approximately 86% sensitivity and roughly 81% specificity obtained in cross-validation and 80%/75% obtained in testing. In validation, the model predicted progression to ophthalmopathy a median of around 6.5 months before onset, with 70% to 71% sensitivity and 72.22% specificity. To identify TCR V-J signatures that set the groups apart, the researchers used a discovery cohort of 90 to 100 patients, made up of fewer than 50 with Graves' ophthalmopathy and some 60 with stable Graves' hyperthyroidism. Prospective prediction of ophthalmopathy was tested in an independent validation cohort of approximately 19 hyperthyroidism patients and 17 patients who later progressed to ophthalmopathy. The roughly 91 discovery patients were randomly divided into training and test sets at a 7:3 ratio. In six Graves' hyperthyroidism patients, the study also compared T-cell repertoires from thyroid tissue with T-cell repertoires from blood. Following sampling, methimazole starting at 30 mg daily was given to hyperthyroidism patients, and high-dose intravenous methylprednisolone was given to ophthalmopathy patients. Libraries were constructed in a second round of multiplex PCR, after which size selection and purification were carried out. Sequencing of the libraries was done on an Illumina HiSeq2000 using paired-end 100 bp reads. SOAPnuke was used to process the raw data, with reads discarded if the reads contained adapters or uncalled bases, had a mean Phred below 15, or lacked an exact constant-primer or identifier match. High-quality paired reads were merged with COPE v1.2.5, and unique nucleotide sequences were defined as clonotypes. Clonotypes were aligned to IMGT TRBV, TRBD and TRBJ reference segments using MiTCR v1.1. The analysis was restricted to V-J combinations with a frequency above 0.0001, which together covered 99% to 99.2% of the repertoires. A TCS score was defined as the ratio between F50 (clonal expansion) and ExV (chaos), using BLOSUM62-based TCRdist between CDR3 peptides within each V-J. Welch's t-statistics and random forest reduced 500 to 550 V-J features to 13, which were used in a naive Bayes classifier (R e1071). No statistical method was used to set the sample size in advance, and investigators knew the group allocation. According to the paper, TCR Vbeta CDR3 sequencing was carried out on more than 120 peripheral blood samples, which came from over 40 ophthalmopathy, under 85 hyperthyroidism and some 17 progressor patients.

The sequence was obtained from a man aged 40-49 years with Graves disease. Donor details come from another sample of the same person, matched by shared clones. Sequencing used peripheral blood mononuclear cells (PBMCs), obtained at new diagnosis, from a patient treated with antithyroid drugs. Here the chain combines TRBV13 and TRBJ1-6; the D segment could be TRBD1, given 5 matching bases. The CDR3 sequence is CASSLGTQGYNSPLHF. The DNA is as follows: TGTGCCAGCAGCTTAGGCACGCAGGGTTATAATTCACCCCTCCACTTT.